The clone carrying this T cell receptor (beta chain) was seen ten or more times. These data come from a study of regulatory T cells in long-lasting Graves disease. Study in general: Less than 3 months of antithyroid drugs had been taken by newly diagnosed Graves' patients.

This CDR3 region has 13 residues. CDR1 is LGHDT, CDR2 YNNKEL, per germline (reference sequence). The V end was cut by 1 base, the J end by 5 bases, with 9 bases between. Time point described: newly diagnosed GD, antithyroid drugs for less than 3 months. Generation of the TCR library employed RNA extracted from PBMCs. From an endocrinology department in Xi'an, China, came the patients. According to the study, TCR beta libraries were built with iRepertoire HTBI primers and CDR3-region Arm-PCR. Original data processing: Across the samples, identification revealed approximately 66 TRBV and about 13 TRBJ segments. TCRdb analysed the multiplex PCR reads with MiXCR anew, one entry per CDR3 protein. The V and J calls, along with clone size, are taken from TCRdb and not from the paper's own processing. The sample yields a few hundred thousand distinct CDR3 sequences, around 19% seen once.

The source is a female donor with Graves disease. The source was peripheral blood mononuclear cells (PBMCs), collected at new diagnosis, from a patient treated with antithyroid drugs. V and J are TRBV3-1 and TRBJ2-7; D is unclear. This chain's CDR3 is CASSQGSSHEQYF. The CDR3 DNA follows: TGTGCCAGCAGCCAAGGGAGTAGCCACGAGCAGTACTTC.